This record looks at one T cell receptor beta chain sequence and its context. Its target is unknown. The data belong to a study of shared clonotypes between healthy human individuals. Study at large: Plates per donor: three CD4 naive, three CD4 memory, two CD8 naive, one CD8 memory. Study results and limitations: Richness estimates generally favored naive over memory subsets.

Several immunoSEQ plates received, in even portions, the genomic DNA of each subset. TCRdb keeps only in-frame clones here, not all; method: immunoSEQ multiplex PCR. The data hold about 1.5 million clones, with 95% to 99% observed a single time. Trimming shortened V by 2 bases and J by 1 base, and 18 bases separated the two germline ends. This CDR3 contains 18 residues. The germline CDR1 and CDR2 sequences are MDHEN and SYDVKM. This TCR was recovered from a man aged 25 to 40 in good health. The sequenced material came from naive CD4+ T cells sorted from blood. Subset denoted: CD45RA+ positively selected. The chain has TRBV28 and TRBJ1-5; maybe TRBD1 (5 bases). The CDR3 DNA sequence: TGTGCCAGCAGTTTACTATTCGCAGGGATGGTAAGCAATCAGCCCCAGCATTTT. Protein product: CASSLLFAGMVSNQPQHF.